The clone carrying this TCR beta chain has a handful of counts. No antigen is known for it. The source of the sample is a study of regulatory T cells in long-lasting Graves disease. Findings and caveats of the study: Persistent Graves' disease cases displayed lower TCR diversity than newly diagnosed ones. TRBV28, TRBJ1-2 and TRBJ2-5 were favored in persistent disease.

Libraries of TCR beta came from iRepertoire HTBI primers plus Arm-PCR of CDR3 regions. How the authors handled the data: Identified across the samples were over 50 TRBV segments and around 14 TRBJ segments. TCRdb ran MiXCR on the multiplex PCR reads and lists one entry per CDR3 protein. These V and J calls are TCRdb output, not the study's own analysis. The sample includes more than 650,000 distinct CDR3 sequences, around 32% seen only once; the top ten take around 42%. Sample time point: persistent/refractory GD, antithyroid drugs over 5 years with positive TRAb. PBMC-extracted RNA yielded the TCR library. Per the germline V gene, CDR1 is SGHRS and CDR2 is YFSETQ. The CDR3 extends over 14 amino acids. V was pared by 0 bases and J by 3 bases, with 9 bases between.

The sample here was peripheral blood mononuclear cells (PBMCs), taken when the disease was refractory, from a patient treated with antithyroid drugs. The chain couples TRBV5-1 to TRBJ1-2; D uncertain. This clonotype originated in a female donor with Graves disease. The CDR3 DNA is TGCGCCAGCAGCTTGGCGCCGGGCGACTATGGCTACACCTTC. It yields the protein CASSLAPGDYGYTF. Combining the CDR3 with reference TRBV5-1 and TRBJ1-2 gives the whole variable domain KAGVTQTPRYLIKTRGQQVTLSCSPISGHRSVSWYQQTPGQGLQFLFEYFSETQRNKGNFPGRFSGRQFSNSRSEMNVSTLELGDSALYLCASSLAPGDYGYTFGSGTRLTVV.